This TCR beta chain came from a study of OX40 agonist ivuxolimab in advanced cancers. Study context: The group had a mean age of 60 years, ranged from about 20 to 80, and was 82.7% male.

TCRdb's copy holds only in-frame clones and misses some; the assay was immunoSEQ multiplex PCR. The data show under 80,000 clones, about four fifths seen once. General study findings and limits: Expanded clones belonging to CD8+ T cells outnumbered, on average, those of CD4+. Nonresponders included some who also had low normalized T-cell clonal expansion.

Germline-derived CDR1 and CDR2 are LNHDA and SQIVND (reference sequence). The CDR3 extends over 14 amino acids. Losses at the gene ends were 4 bases for V and 6 bases for J; bases not matched to a gene: 5. This clone came up once. Its antigen is currently unknown. Autoimmune disease history or systemic immunosuppression excluded patients. The input for sequencing was CD4+ or CD8+ T cells sorted from blood, taken in a trial of the OX40 agonist ivuxolimab. This receptor was taken from an adult with an advanced solid tumor such as melanoma, head and neck, liver or kidney cancer. The V call is TRBV19, the J call TRBJ1-2; TRBD1 matches 10 bases. The CDR3 spells CASSRGTGDDGYTF. CDR3 coding DNA: TGTGCCAGTAGTAGGGGGACAGGGGACGATGGCTACACCTTC.